This paragraph reports one T cell receptor beta chain. Sequencing on ten immunoSEQ deep assay plates was performed for unsorted PBMC DNA. Per the original data handling: Filtering differed since immunoSEQ provided only junctions, with no quality scores. This table comes from immunoSEQ multiplex PCR, and its TCRdb copy is limited to in-frame clones, with some not included. V, J and clone size are taken as reported in that table, and D and trimming were inferred from the DNA itself. This table holds some 500,000 clones, around three quarters found once. The entry originates in a study of shared clonotypes between healthy human individuals. Looked up from germline, CDR1 is SGHDT and CDR2 is YYEEEE. The CDR3 is 13 residues long. Trimming pared 2 bases from V and 1 base from J, leaving 6 bases between.

This TCR came from a woman aged 40-49 years in good health. Some clones in this sample may be carry-over from other donors' samples. J is TRBJ1-1 and V is TRBV5-6; D gene uncertain. The sample taken for sequencing was PBMCs. In DNA form, the CDR3 reads TGTGCCAGCAGCTTCACAGCGAACACTGAAGCTTTCTTT. Translating it yields CASSFTANTEAFF.